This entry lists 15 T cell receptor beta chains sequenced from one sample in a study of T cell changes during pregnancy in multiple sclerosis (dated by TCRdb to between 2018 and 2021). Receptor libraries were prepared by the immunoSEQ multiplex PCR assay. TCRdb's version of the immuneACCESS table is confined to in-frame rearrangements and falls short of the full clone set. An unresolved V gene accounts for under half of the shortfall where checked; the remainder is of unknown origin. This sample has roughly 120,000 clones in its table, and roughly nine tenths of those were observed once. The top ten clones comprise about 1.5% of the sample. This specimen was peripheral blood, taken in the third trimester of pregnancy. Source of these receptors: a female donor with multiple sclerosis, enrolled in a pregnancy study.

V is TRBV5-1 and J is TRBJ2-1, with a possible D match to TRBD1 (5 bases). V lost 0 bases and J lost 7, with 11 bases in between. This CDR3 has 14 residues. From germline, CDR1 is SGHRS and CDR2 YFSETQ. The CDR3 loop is CASSLVHRLNEQFF. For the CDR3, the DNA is TGCGCCAGCAGCTTGGTTCACAGGCTAAATGAGCAGTTCTTC.

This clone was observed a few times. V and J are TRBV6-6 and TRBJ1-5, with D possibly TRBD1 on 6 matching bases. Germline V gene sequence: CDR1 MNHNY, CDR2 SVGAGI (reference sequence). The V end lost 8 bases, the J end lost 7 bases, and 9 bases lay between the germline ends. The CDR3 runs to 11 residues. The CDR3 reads CASAQGQPQHF. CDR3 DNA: TGTGCCAGCGCACAGGGACAGCCCCAGCATTTT.

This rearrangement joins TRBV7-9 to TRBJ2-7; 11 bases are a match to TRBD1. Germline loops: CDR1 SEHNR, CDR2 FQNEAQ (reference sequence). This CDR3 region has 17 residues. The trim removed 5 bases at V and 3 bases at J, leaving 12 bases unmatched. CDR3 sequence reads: CASSHLLPGTGGYEQYF. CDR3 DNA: TGTGCCAGCAGCCACCTCCTACCAGGGACAGGGGGCTACGAGCAGTACTTC.

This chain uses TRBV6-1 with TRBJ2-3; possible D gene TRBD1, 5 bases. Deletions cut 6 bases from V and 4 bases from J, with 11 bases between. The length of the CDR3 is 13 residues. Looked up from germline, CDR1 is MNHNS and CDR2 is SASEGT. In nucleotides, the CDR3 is TGTGCCAGCAGCGAGGACATCCCAGATACGCAGTATTTT. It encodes CASSEDIPDTQYF.

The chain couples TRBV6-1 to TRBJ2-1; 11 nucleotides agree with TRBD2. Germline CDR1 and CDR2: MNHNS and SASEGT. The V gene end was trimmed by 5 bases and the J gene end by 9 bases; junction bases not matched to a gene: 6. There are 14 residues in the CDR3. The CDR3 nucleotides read TGTGCCAGCAGTTATAGCGGGAGGGGGGCTGAGCAGTTCTTC. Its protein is CASSYSGRGAEQFF.

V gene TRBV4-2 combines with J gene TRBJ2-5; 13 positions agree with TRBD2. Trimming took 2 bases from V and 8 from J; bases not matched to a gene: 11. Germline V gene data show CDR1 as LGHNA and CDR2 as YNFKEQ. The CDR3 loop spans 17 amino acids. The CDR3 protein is CASSQWTSGRPDATQYF. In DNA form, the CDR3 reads TGTGCCAGCAGCCAATGGACTAGCGGGAGACCCGATGCCACCCAGTACTTC.

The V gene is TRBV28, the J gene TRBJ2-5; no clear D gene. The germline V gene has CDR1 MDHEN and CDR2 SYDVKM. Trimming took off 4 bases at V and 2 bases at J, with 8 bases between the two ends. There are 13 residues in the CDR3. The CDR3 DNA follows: TGTGCCAGCAGTTGGCTTGCTCAAGAGACCCAGTACTTC. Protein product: CASSWLAQETQYF.

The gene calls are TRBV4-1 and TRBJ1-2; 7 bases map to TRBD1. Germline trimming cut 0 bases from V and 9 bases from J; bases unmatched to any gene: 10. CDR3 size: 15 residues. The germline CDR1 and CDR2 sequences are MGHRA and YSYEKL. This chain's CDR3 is CASSQEHQGDRSYTF. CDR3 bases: TGCGCCAGCAGCCAAGAGCATCAGGGGGATCGTAGCTACACCTTC.

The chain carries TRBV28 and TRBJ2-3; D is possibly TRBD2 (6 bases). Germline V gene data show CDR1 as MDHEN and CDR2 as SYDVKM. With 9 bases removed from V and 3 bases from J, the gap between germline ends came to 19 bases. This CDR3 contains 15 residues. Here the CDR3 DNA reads TGTGCCAGTCCCCCTAGTGGTGGGGGGACAGATACGCAGTATTTT. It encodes CASPPSGGGTDTQYF.

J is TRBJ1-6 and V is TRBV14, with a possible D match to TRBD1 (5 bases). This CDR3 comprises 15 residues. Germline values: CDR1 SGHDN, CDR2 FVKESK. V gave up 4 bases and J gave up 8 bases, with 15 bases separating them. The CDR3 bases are TGTGCCAGCAGCCGAAGCGGGGCTTCGGATTCACCCCTCCACTTT. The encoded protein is CASSRSGASDSPLHF.

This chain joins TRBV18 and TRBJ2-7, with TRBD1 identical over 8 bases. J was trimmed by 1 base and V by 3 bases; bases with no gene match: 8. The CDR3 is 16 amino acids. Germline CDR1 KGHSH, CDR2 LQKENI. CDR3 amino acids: CASSPKQQGASYEQYF. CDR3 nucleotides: TGTGCCAGCTCACCGAAGCAGCAGGGGGCTTCCTACGAGCAGTACTTC.

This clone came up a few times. The CDR3 coding sequence is TGTGCCAGCAGTTTGACGGGCAGGGGGGAAGCTTTCTTT. Its protein is CASSLTGRGEAFF. The chain joins TRBV28 to TRBJ1-1; 7 positions agree with TRBD1. J gave up 8 bases and V 3 bases, and 6 bases lay outside the gene matches. This CDR3 comprises 13 residues. Germline V gene data show CDR1 as MDHEN and CDR2 as SYDVKM.

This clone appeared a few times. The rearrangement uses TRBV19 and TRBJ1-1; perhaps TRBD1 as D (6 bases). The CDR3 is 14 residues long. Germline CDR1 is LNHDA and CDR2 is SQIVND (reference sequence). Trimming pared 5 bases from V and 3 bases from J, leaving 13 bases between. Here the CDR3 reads CASSPRGEDTEAFF. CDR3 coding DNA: TGTGCCAGTAGTCCCAGGGGCGAGGACACTGAAGCTTTCTTT.

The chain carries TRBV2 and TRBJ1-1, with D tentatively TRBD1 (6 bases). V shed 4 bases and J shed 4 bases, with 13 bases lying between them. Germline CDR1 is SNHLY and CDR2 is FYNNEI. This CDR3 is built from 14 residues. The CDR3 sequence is CASSGRGALTEAFF. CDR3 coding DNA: TGTGCCAGCAGTGGACGGGGGGCGCTCACTGAAGCTTTCTTT.

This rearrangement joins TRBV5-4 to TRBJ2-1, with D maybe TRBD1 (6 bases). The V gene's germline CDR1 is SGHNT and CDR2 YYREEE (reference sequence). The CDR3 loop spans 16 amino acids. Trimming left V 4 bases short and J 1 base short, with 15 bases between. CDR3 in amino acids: CASSGGPRGSYNEQFF. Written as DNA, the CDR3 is TGTGCCAGCAGCGGGGGCCCCAGAGGATCCTACAATGAGCAGTTCTTC.